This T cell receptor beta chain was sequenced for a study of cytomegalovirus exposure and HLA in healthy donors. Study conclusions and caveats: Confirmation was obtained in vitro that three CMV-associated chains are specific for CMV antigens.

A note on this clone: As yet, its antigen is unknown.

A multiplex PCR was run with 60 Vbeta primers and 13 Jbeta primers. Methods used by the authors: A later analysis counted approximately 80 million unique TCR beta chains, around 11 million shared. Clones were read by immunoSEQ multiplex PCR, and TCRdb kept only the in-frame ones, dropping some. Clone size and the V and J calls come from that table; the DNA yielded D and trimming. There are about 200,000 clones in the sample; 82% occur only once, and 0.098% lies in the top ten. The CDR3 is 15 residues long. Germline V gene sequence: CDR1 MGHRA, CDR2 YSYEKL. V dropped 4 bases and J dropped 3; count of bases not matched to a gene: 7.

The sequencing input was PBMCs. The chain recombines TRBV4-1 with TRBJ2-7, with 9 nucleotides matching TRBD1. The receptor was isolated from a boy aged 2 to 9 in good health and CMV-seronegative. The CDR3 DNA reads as TGCGCCAGCAGCCCCCGCGGGACAGGGAACTACGAGCAGTACTTC. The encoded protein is CASSPRGTGNYEQYF.